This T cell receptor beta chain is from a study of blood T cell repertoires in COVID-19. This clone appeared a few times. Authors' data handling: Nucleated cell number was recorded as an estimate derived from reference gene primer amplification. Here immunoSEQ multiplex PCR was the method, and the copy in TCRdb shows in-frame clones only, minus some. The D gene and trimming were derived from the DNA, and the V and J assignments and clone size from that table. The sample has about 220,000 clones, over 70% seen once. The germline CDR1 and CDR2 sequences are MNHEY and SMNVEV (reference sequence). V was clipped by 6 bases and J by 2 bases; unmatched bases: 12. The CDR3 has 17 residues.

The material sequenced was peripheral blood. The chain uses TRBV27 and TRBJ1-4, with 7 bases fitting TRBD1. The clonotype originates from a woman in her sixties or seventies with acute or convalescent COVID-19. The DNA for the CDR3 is TGTGCCAGCAGCCCGACAGGGTCTGTCATTACTAATGAAAAACTGTTTTTT. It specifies CASSPTGSVITNEKLFF.